This T cell receptor (beta chain) was observed in a study of T cells after posttransplantation cyclophosphamide. Note on this clone: Its antigen is unknown.

Study outcomes and limitations: Skin or GI-infiltrating T cells shared few TRB sequences with blood. Donor CD8+ memory clones often dominated recipient blood repertoires at later times. Recipient CMV seropositivity and CMV reactivation strongly tracked TRB clonality.

TCRdb keeps only in-frame clones here, not all; method: immunoSEQ multiplex PCR. Of over 7,500 clones in the sample, approximately 88% were seen once. The trim removed 1 base at V and 6 bases at J, leaving 8 bases unmatched. Germline CDR1 is KGHSH and CDR2 is LQKENI. The CDR3 is made up of 16 amino acids. Methotrexate plus calcineurin inhibitor accompanied controls' myeloablative marrow transplants; sampling was 1 year later. This TCR was sampled from a young adult male patient who received an allogeneic stem cell transplant from an unrelated donor, was CMV-positive, and had no GVHD. The T cells may partly be graft donor cells. The V call is TRBV18, the J call TRBJ2-1, with TRBD2 matching over 8 bases. Source: PBMCs, taken after an allogeneic stem cell transplant with a calcineurin inhibitor and methotrexate. In DNA, the CDR3 is TGTGCCAGCTCACCACTTCCAGCGGGAGTTGGCAATGAGCAGTTCTTC. Translating it yields CASSPLPAGVGNEQFF.